The subject of this entry is one TCR beta chain. Between the trimmed V and J ends, which lost 6 bases and 5 bases, there was a span of 16 bases. Germline assignment: CDR1 MNHEY and CDR2 SVGAGI. CDR3 length: 14 amino acids. The sample is drawn from a study of blood T cell repertoires in COVID-19. Clones were read by immunoSEQ multiplex PCR, and TCRdb kept only the in-frame ones, dropping some. The sample contains about 140,000 clones, 65% to 85% of which appear only once. Sequenced input: peripheral blood. The source of this sequence is a man aged 30 to 45 with COVID-19, enrolled during active disease. The genes are TRBV6-5 and TRBJ2-5; D perhaps matches TRBD2 (5 bases). CDR3 DNA sequence: TGTGCCAGCAGCACTAGTGGGCCGTCCGAGACCCAGTACTTC. This translates into CASSTSGPSETQYF.